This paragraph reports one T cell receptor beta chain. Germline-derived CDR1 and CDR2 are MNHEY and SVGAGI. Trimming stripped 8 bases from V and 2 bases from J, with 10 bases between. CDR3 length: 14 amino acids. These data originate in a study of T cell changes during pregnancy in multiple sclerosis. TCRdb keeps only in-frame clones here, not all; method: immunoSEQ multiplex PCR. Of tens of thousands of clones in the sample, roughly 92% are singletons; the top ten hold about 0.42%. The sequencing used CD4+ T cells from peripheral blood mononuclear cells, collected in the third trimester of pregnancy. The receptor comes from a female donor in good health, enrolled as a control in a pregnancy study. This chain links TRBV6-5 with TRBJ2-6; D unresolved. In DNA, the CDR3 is TGTGCCAGCCATCCGAGTACTGGGGCCAACGTCCTGACTTTC. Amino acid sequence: CASHPSTGANVLTF.